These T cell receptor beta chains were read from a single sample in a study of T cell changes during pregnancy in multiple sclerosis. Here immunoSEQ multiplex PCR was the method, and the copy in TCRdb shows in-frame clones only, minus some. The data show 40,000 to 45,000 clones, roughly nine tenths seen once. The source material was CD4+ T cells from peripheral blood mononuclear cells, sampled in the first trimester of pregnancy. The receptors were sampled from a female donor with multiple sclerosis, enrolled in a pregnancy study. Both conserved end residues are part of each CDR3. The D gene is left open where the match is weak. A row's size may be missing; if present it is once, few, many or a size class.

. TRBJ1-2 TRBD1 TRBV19 TGTGCCAGTAGTTGGGACAGGGTTGGAAGCCTTGGCTACACCTTC CASSWDRVGSLGYTF
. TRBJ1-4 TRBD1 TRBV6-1 TGTGCCAGCAGGGTACAGGGGAATGAAAAACTGTTTTTT CASRVQGNEKLFF
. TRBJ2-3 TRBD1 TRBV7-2 TGTGCCAGCAGCTTATGGGACAGTCCAAATACGCAGTATTTT CASSLWDSPNTQYF
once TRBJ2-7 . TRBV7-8 TGTGCCAGCAGCCTGTTCGCGGGAACTTACGAGCAGTACTTC CASSLFAGTYEQYF
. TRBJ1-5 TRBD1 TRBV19 TGTGCCAGTAGTATGGTGGGGCCAACAGGGGGTAAGAATCAGCCCCAGCATTTT CASSMVGPTGGKNQPQHF
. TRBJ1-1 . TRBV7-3 TGTGCCAGCAGCTTAAGTGTAAACACTGAAGCTTTCTTT CASSLSVNTEAFF
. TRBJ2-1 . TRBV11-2 TGTGCCAGCAGCTTAATTTTGGTTCGGAGATACTCGGCCTACAATGAGCAGTTCTTC CASSLILVRRYSAYNEQFF
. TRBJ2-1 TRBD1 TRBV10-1 TGCGCCAGCAGTTTGACAGGGGTGTACAATGAGCAGTTCTTC CASSLTGVYNEQFF
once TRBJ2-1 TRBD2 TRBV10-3 TGTGCCATCAAGGGTTCGACTAGCCCTGATGAGCAGTTCTTC CAIKGSTSPDEQFF
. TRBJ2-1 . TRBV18 TGTGCCAGCTCACCACCAGGCGGGGGCGGGTCTAATGAGCAGTTCTTC CASSPPGGGGSNEQFF
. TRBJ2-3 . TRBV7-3 TGTGCCAGCAGCACTAACAGGGAGAAGGTAGATACGCAGTATTTT CASSTNREKVDTQYF
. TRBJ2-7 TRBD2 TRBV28 TGTGCCAGCACATCCGGGACTAGCTCGTACGAGCAGTACTTC CASTSGTSSYEQYF
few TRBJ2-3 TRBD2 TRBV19 TGTGCCAGTAGTATTCGGACTAGAACCATGAGCACAGATACGCAGTATTTT CASSIRTRTMSTDTQYF
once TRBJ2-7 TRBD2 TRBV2 TGTGCCAGCAGCGGGGGACTAGCGGCCCACTACGAGCAGTACTTC CASSGGLAAHYEQYF
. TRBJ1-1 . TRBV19 TGTGCCAGTAGTAGCCAGGCGAACACTGAAGCTTTCTTT CASSSQANTEAFF
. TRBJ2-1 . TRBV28 TGTGCCAGCAGTTTAGAGAGGGTCAACAATGAGCAGTTCTTC CASSLERVNNEQFF
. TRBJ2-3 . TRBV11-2 TGTGCCAGCAGCTTAGTCCGGGGGTGGGATACGCAGTATTTT CASSLVRGWDTQYF
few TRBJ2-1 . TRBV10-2 TGCGCCAGCAGGGCCCCCGGGAGCTCCTACAATGAGCAGTTCTTC CASRAPGSSYNEQFF
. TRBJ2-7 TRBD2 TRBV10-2 TGCGCCAGCAGTGAGTCGATCCTAGCGGGAAGACAATCTTCCTACGAGCAGTACTTC CASSESILAGRQSSYEQYF
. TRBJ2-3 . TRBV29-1 TGCAGCGTTGAAGGAGCCAGCGGCACAGATACGCAGTATTTT CSVEGASGTDTQYF
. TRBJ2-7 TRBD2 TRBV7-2 TGTGCCAGCAGCTTCCGACTAGCGGGAAGCTCCTACGAGCAGTACTTC CASSFRLAGSSYEQYF
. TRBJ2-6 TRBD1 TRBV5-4 TGTGCCAGCAGCTCCGGACAGGGGGCGAGTGGGGCCAACGTCCTGACTTTC CASSSGQGASGANVLTF
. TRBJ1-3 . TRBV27 TGTGCCAGCAGTCCAGGATGGGGGCCCGGAAACACCATATATTTT CASSPGWGPGNTIYF
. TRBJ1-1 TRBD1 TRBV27 TGTGCCAGCAGTTTATACCGACAGGGGTCCATGAACACTGAAGCTTTCTTT CASSLYRQGSMNTEAFF
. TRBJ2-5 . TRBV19 TGTGCCAGTAGTATACTATCCCCCGGGGGGCAGGTAGAGACCCAGTACTTC CASSILSPGGQVETQYF
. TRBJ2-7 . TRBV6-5 TGTGCCAGCAGCCGGGGGACAGCCACCTACGAGCAGTACTTC CASSRGTATYEQYF
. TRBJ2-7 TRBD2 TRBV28 TGTGCCAGCAGTTTCTCTAGCGGGTTCTACGAGCAGTACTTC CASSFSSGFYEQYF
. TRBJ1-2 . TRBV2 TGTGCCACCGCCGATCCAGGGAGGGATTATGGCTACACCTTC CATADPGRDYGYTF
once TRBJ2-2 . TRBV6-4 TGTGCCAGCAGTGAGGAGGGGATGACCGGGGAGCTGTTTTTT CASSEEGMTGELFF
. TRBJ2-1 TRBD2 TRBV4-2 TGTGCCAGCAGCCAAGATCGCCAGCGGGAAAAGTTCTTC CASSQDRQREKFF
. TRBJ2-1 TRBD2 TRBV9 TGTGCCAGCAGCGCGACTAGCGGGAGGTACAATGAGCAGTTCTTC CASSATSGRYNEQFF
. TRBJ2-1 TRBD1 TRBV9 TGTGCCAGCAGCCCAAGGGGGCGCAGGGACAATGAGCAGTTCTTC CASSPRGRRDNEQFF
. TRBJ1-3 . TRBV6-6 TGTGCCAGCAGCAGTACTGGAAACACCATATATTTT CASSSTGNTIYF
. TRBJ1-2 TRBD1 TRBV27 TGTGCCAGCAGGATACAGGGGGGAGCTGGCTACACCTTC CASRIQGGAGYTF
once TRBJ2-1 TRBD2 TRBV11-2 TGTGCCAGCAGCTTAAGCCTAGCGGGAGCAGGTAATGAGCAGTTCTTC CASSLSLAGAGNEQFF
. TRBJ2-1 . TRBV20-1 TGCAGTGCTAGCGGGAGCAATGAGCAGTTCTTC CSASGSNEQFF
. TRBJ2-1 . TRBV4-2 TGTGCCAGCAGCCTGACAAACCGGAGGGCCAATGAGCAGTTCTTC CASSLTNRRANEQFF
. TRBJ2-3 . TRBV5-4 TGTGCCAGCAGCTTGGAGGGGGTCACAGATACGCAGTATTTT CASSLEGVTDTQYF
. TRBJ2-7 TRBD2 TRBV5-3 TGTGCCAGAAGATTTCCGGGACTAAACTACGAGCAGTACTTC CARRFPGLNYEQYF
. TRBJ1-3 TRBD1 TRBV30 TGTGCCTGGATGCGACAGGGGACGAACACCATATATTTT CAWMRQGTNTIYF
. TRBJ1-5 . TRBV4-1 TGCGCCAGCAGCCACGCTGGACAGTCCAATCAGCCCCAGCATTTT CASSHAGQSNQPQHF
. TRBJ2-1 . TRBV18 TGTGCCAGCTCACCACCCCGCCAGGGGGGACTCAATGAGCAGTTCTTC CASSPPRQGGLNEQFF
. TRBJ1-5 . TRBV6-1 TGTGCCAGCAGTGAAGACCCAGGGAAGTCCCAGCATTTT CASSEDPGKSQHF